This T cell receptor (beta chain) emerged from a study of blood T cell repertoires in COVID-19. Study summary: COVID-19 samples, acute and convalescent, were from the United States, Italy and Spain. In each case, the material was cDNA or gDNA derived from T cells, B-cell-depleted T cells, or PBMCs.

While infection was still active, Seattle patients were enrolled and then followed longitudinally. Trimming removed 5 bases from V and 7 bases from J, with 12 bases in between. This CDR3 has 14 amino acids. Per germline, CDR1 SNHLY and CDR2 FYNNEI. Original processing methods: Reference gene primer amplification gave estimated nucleated cell counts. TCRdb's copy holds only in-frame clones and misses some; the assay was immunoSEQ multiplex PCR. The V and J calls and clone size come from that table; D and trimming were worked out from the DNA. Of under 85,000 clones listed, approximately 80% are singletons.

The receptor's source is a man aged 45-60 years with COVID-19, enrolled during active disease. The sample comprised peripheral blood. The chain combines TRBV2 with TRBJ2-6, with D perhaps matching TRBD1 (6 bases). The CDR3 sequence: CASSLQGIANVLTF. The CDR3 DNA follows: TGTGCCAGCAGTCTACAGGGTATAGCCAACGTCCTGACTTTC. Using reference TRBV2 and TRBJ2-6 for the parts outside the CDR3, the full variable domain is EPEVTQTPSHQVTQMGQEVILRCVPISNHLYFYWYRQILGQKVEFLVSFYNNEISEKSEIFDDQFSVERPDGSNFTLKIRSTKLEDSAMYFCASSLQGIANVLTFGAGSRLTVL.